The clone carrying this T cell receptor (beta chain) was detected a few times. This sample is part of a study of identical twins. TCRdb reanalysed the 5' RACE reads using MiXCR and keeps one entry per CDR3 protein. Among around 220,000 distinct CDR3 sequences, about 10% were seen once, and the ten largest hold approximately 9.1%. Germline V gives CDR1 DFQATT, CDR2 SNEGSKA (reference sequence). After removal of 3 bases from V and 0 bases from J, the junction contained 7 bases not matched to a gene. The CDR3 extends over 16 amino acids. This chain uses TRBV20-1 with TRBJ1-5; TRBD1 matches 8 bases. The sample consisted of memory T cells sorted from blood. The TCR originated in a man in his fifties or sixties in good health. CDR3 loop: CSARGDRIYSNQPQHF. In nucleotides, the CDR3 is TGCAGTGCTAGGGGGGACAGGATTTATAGCAATCAGCCCCAGCATTTT.